This T cell receptor beta chain was sequenced in a study of CD8 T cells in ankylosing spondylitis. Trimming removed 5 bases at V and 2 bases at J, with 13 bases between. CDR1 and CDR2 (germline): LNHDA, SQIVND (reference sequence). The CDR3 runs 14 residues. The authors made TCR beta libraries by quantitative 5'-RACE with molecular barcodes. TCRdb fed the 5' RACE reads into MiXCR, producing one record per CDR3 protein. The data contain about 180,000 distinct CDR3 sequences, around 8.9% of them singletons. The chain employs TRBV19 and TRBJ2-7; D may match TRBD1 or TRBD2 (5 bases each). The sample comprised blood, either unsorted or a sorted T cell fraction (not recorded which). The receptor was isolated from a female donor with ankylosing spondylitis or in good health (not recorded which). The CDR3 is CASSAGYGAYEQYF. In DNA form, the CDR3 reads TGTGCCAGTAGTGCAGGGTACGGGGCCTACGAGCAGTACTTC.